This TCR beta chain was profiled in a study of cytomegalovirus exposure and HLA in healthy donors. The CDR3 length is 16 residues. Germline V gene data show CDR1 as SGHVS and CDR2 as FQNEAQ. J lost 1 base, V lost 2 bases, and 5 bases had no gene match. PCR involved 60 Vbeta and 13 Jbeta primers. Repertoires were generated with immunoSEQ multiplex PCR, while TCRdb's copy carries only in-frame clones and drops some. The table records about 120,000 clones, roughly 70% of them present only once. The chain carries TRBV7-8 and TRBJ2-5; TRBD2 aligns across 9 bases. Sequenced: PBMCs. This receptor was taken from a man aged 35 to 55 in good health and CMV-seropositive. CDR3 residues: CASSLWASGIQETQYF. CDR3 bases: TGTGCCAGCAGCTTATGGGCTAGCGGGATCCAAGAGACCCAGTACTTC.